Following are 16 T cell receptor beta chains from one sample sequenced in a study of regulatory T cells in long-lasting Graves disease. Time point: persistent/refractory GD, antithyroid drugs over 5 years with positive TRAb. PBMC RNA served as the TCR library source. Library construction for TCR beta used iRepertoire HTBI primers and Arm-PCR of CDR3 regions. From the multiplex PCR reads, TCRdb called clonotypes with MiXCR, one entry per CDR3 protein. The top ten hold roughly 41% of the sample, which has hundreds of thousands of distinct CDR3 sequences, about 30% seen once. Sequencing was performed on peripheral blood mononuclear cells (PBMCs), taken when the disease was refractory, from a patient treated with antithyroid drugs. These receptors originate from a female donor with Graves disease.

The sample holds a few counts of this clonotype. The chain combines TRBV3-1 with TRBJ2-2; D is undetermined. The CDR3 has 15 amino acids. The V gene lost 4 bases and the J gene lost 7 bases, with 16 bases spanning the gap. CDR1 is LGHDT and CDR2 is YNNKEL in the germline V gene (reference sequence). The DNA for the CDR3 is TGTGCCAGCAGCCTGACCTCGCCGGAAGGCGGGGAGCTGTTTTTT. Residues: CASSLTSPEGGELFF.

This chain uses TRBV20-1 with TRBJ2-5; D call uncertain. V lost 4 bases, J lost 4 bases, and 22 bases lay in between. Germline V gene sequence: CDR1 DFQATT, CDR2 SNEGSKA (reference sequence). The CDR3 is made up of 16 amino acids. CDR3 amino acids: CSATPFGSHPGETQYF. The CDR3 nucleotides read TGCAGTGCTACCCCTTTCGGCTCCCACCCGGGAGAGACCCAGTACTTC.

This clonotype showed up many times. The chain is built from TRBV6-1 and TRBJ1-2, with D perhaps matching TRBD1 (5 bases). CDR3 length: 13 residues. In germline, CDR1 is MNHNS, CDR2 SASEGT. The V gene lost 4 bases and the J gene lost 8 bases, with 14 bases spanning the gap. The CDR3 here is CASSASRAGGYTF. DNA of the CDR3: TGTGCCAGCAGTGCGAGCAGGGCGGGAGGCTACACCTTC.

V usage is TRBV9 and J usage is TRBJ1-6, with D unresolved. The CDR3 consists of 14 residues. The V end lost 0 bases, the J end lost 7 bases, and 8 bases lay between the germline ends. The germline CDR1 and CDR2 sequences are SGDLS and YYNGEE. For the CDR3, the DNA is TGTGCCAGCAGCGTAGGGCACGGGAATTCACCCCTCCACTTT. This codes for CASSVGHGNSPLHF.

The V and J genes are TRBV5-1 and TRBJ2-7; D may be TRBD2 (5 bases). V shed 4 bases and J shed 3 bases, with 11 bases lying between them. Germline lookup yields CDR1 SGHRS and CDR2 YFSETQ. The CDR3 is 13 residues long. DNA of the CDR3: TGCGCCAGCAGCCCTAGCCTGATCTACGAGCAGTACTTC. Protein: CASSPSLIYEQYF.

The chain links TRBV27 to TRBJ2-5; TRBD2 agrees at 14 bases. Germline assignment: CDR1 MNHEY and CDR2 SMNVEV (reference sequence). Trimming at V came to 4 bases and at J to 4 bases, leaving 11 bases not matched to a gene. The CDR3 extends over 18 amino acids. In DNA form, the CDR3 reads TGTGCCAGCAGTTCGACCCCTCCGGGACTAGCGGGAGTAGAGACCCAGTACTTC. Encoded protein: CASSSTPPGLAGVETQYF.

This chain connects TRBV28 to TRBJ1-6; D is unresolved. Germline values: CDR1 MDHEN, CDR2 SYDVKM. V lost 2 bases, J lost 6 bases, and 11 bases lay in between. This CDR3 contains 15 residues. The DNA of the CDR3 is TGTGCCAGCAGTTTACCGGGCATTGGTAATTCACCCCTCCACTTT. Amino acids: CASSLPGIGNSPLHF.

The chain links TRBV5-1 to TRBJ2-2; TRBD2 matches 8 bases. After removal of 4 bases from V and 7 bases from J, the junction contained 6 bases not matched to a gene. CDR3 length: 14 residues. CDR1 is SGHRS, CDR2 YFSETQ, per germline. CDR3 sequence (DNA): TGCGCCAGCAGCCCGGGACTAGATGTCGGGGAGCTGTTTTTT. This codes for CASSPGLDVGELFF. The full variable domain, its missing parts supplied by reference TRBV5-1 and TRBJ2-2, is KAGVTQTPRYLIKTRGQQVTLSCSPISGHRSVSWYQQTPGQGLQFLFEYFSETQRNKGNFPGRFSGRQFSNSRSEMNVSTLELGDSALYLCASSPGLDVGELFFGEGSRLTVL.

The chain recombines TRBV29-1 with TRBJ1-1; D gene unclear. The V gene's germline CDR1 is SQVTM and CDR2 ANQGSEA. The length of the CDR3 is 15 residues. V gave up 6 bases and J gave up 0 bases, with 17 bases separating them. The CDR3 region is CSVLRTPTVNTEAFF. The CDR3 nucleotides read TGCAGCGTCCTACGTACCCCAACAGTGAACACTGAAGCTTTCTTT.

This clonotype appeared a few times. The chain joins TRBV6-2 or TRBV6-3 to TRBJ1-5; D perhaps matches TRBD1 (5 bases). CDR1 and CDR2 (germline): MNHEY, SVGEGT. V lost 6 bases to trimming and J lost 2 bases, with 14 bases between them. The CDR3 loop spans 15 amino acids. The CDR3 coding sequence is TGTGCCAGCAGAGACAGAGCGTCCGGCAATCAGCCCCAGCATTTT. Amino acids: CASRDRASGNQPQHF.

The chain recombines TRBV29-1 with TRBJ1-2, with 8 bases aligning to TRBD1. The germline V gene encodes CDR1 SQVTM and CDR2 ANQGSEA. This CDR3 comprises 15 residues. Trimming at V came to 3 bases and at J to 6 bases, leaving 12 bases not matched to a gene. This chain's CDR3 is CSVDANPQGADGYTF. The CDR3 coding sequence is TGCAGCGTTGACGCTAACCCTCAGGGGGCAGATGGCTACACCTTC.

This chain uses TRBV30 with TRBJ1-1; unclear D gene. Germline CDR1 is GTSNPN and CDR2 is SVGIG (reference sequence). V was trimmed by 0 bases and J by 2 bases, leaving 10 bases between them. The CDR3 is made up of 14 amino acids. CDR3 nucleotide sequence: TGTGCCTGGAGTGTTGGCAGTGCCAACACTGAAGCTTTCTTT. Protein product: CAWSVGSANTEAFF.

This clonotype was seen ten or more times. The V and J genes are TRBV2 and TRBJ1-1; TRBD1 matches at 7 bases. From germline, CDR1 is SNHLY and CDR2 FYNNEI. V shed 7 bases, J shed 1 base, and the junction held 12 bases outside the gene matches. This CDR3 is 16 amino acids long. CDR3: CASTGGSGWGNTEAFF. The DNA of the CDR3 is TGTGCCAGCACAGGGGGTAGTGGCTGGGGGAACACTGAAGCTTTCTTT.

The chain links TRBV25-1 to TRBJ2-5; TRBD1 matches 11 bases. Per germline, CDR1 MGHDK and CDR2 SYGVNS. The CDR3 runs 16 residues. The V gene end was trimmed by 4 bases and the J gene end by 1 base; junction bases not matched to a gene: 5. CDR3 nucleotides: TGTGCCAGCAGTGGACCGGGACAGGGGGGCCAAGAGACCCAGTACTTC. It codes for CASSGPGQGGQETQYF.

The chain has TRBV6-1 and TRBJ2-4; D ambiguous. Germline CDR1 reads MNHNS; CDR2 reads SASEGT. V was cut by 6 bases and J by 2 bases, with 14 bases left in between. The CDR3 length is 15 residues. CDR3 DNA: TGTGCCAGCAGCAAAGCCAGAGGAACCAAAAACATTCAGTACTTC. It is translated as CASSKARGTKNIQYF.

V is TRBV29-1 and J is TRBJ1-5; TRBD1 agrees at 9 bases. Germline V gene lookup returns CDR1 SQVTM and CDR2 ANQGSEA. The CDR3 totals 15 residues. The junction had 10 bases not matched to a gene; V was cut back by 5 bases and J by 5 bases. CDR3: CSVRIGTGIYQPQHF. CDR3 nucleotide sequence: TGCAGCGTTCGTATTGGGACAGGGATCTATCAGCCCCAGCATTTT.